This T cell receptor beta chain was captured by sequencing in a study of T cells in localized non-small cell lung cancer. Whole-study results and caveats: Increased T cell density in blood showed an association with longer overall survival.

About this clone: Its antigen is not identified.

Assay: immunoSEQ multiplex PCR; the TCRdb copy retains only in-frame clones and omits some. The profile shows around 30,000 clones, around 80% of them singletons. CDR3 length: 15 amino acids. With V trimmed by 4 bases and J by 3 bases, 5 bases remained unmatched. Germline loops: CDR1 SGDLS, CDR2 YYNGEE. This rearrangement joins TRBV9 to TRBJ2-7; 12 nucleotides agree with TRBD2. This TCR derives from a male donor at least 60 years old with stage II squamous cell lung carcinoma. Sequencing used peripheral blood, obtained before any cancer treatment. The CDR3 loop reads CASSPGLAGNYEQYF. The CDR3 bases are TGTGCCAGCAGCCCTGGACTAGCGGGAAACTACGAGCAGTACTTC. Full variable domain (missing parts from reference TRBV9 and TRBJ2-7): DSGVTQTPKHLITATGQRVTLRCSPRSGDLSVYWYQQSLDQGLQFLIQYYNGEERAKGNILERFSAQQFPDLHSELNLSSLELGDSALYFCASSPGLAGNYEQYFGPGTRLTVT.